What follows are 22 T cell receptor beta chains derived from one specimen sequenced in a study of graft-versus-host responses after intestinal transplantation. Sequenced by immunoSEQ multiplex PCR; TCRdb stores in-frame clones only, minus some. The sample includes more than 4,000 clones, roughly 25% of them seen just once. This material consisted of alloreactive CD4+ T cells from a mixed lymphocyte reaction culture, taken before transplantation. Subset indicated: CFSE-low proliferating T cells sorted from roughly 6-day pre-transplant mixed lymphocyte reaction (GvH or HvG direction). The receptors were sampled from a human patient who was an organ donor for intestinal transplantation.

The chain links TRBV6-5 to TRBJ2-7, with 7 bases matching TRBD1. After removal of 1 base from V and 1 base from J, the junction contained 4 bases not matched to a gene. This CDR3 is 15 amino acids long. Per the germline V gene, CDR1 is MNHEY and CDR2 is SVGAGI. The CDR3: CASSYYIRGSYEQYF. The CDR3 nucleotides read TGTGCCAGCAGTTACTATATCAGGGGGTCCTACGAGCAGTACTTC.

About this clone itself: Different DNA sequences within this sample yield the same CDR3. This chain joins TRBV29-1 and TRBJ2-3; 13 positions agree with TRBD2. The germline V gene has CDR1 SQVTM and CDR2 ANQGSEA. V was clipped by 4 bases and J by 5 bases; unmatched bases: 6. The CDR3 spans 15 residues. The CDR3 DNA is TGCAGCGTTGCGAGACTAGCGGGAGGTGGAGATACGCAGTATTTT. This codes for CSVARLAGGGDTQYF.

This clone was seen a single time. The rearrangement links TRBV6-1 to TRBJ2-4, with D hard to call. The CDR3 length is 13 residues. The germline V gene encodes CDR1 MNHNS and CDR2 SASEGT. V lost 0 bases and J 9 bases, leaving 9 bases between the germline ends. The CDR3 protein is CASSEAIFGIQYF. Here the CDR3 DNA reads TGTGCCAGCAGTGAAGCGATTTTCGGCATTCAGTACTTC.

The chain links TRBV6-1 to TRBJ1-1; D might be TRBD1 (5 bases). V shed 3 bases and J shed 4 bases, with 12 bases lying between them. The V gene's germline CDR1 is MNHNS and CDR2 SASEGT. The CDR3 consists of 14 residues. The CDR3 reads CASSEWGGVTEAFF. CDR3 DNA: TGTGCCAGCAGTGAGTGGGGGGGAGTCACTGAAGCTTTCTTT.

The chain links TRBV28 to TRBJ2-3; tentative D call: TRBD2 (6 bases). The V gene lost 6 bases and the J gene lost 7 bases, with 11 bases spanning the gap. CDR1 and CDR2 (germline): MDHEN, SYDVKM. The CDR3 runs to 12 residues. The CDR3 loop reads CASRGTVYTQYF. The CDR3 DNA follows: TGTGCCAGCAGAGGGACTGTGTATACGCAGTATTTT.

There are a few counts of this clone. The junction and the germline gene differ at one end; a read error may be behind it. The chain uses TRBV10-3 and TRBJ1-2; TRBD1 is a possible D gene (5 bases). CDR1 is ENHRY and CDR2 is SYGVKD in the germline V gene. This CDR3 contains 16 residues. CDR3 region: CAISDRTKLPNYGYTF. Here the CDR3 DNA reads TGTGCCATCAGTGACAGGACAAAACTACCTAACTATGGGTACACCTTC.

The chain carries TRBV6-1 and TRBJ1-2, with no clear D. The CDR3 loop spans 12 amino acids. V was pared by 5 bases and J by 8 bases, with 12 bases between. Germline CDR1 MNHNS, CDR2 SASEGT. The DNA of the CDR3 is TGTGCCAGCAGTCACCCTAATTCGGGCTACACCTTC. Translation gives CASSHPNSGYTF.

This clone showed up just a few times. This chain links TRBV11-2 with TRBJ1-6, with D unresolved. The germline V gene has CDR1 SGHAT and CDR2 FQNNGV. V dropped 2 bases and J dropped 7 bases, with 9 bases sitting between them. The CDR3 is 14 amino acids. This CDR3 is CASSLWAENSPLHF. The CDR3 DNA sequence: TGTGCCAGCAGCTTATGGGCAGAGAATTCACCCCTCCACTTT.

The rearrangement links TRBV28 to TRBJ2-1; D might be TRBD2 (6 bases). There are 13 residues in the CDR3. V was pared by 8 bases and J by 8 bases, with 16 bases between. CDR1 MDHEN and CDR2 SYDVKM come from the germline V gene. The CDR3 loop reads CASLTRRGYEQFF. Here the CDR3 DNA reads TGTGCCAGCCTGACTAGGAGGGGTTATGAGCAGTTCTTC.

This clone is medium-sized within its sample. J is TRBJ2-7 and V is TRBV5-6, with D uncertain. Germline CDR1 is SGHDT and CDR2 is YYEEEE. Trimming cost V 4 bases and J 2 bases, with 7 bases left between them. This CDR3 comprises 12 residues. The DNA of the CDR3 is TGTGCCAGCAGCCTCACACCCTACGAGCAGTACTTC. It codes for CASSLTPYEQYF.

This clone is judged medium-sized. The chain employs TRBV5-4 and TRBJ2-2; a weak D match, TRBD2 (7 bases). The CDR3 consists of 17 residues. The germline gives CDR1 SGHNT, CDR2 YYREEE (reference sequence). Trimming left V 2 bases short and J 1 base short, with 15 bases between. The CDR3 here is CASSFFRGGGNTGELFF. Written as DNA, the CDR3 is TGTGCCAGCAGCTTCTTTAGGGGGGGAGGGAACACCGGGGAGCTGTTTTTT.

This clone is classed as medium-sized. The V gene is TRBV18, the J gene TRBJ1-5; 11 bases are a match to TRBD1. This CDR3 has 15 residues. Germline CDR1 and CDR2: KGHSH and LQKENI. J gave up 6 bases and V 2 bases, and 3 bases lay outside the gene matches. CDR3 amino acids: CASSPGGQGGQPQHF. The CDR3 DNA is TGTGCCAGCTCACCAGGGGGACAGGGGGGTCAGCCCCAGCATTTT.

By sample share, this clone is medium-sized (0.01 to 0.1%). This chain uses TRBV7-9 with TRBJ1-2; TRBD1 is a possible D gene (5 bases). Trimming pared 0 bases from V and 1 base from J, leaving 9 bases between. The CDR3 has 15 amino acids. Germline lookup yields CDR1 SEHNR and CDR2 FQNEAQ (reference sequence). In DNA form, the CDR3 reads TGTGCCAGCAGCTTAGCCCTGACAGATAACTATGGCTACACCTTC. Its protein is CASSLALTDNYGYTF.

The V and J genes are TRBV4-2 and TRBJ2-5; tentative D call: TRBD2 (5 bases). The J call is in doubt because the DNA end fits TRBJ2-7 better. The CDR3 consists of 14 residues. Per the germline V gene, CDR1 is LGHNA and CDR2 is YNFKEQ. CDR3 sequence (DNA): TGTGCCAGCAGCCAAGAACTAGTGTATTCCGAGCAGTACTTC. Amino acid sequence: CASSQELVYSEQYF.

CDR3 DNA sequence: TGTGCCAGCAGCCCGGAGACAGGATATGGCTACACCTTC. This gives the protein CASSPETGYGYTF. The chain has TRBV11-3 and TRBJ1-2; perhaps TRBD1 as D (6 bases). Per germline, CDR1 SGHNT and CDR2 YENEEA. The V and J ends lost 5 bases and 5 bases respectively, with 12 bases between them. This CDR3 has 13 residues.

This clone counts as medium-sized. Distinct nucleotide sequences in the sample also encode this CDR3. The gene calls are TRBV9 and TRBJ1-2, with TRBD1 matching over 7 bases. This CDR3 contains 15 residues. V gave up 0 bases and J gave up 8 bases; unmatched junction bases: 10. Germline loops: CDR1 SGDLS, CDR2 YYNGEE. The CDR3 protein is CASSVGQGHLQGYTF. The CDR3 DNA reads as TGTGCCAGCAGCGTAGGACAGGGCCATCTACAAGGCTACACCTTC.

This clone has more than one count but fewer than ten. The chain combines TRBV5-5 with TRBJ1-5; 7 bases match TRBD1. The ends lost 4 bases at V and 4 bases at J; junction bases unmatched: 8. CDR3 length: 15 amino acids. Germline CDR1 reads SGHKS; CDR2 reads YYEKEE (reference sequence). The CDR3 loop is CASSKGTAPNQPQHF. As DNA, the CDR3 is TGTGCCAGCAGCAAGGGGACAGCACCAAATCAGCCCCAGCATTTT.

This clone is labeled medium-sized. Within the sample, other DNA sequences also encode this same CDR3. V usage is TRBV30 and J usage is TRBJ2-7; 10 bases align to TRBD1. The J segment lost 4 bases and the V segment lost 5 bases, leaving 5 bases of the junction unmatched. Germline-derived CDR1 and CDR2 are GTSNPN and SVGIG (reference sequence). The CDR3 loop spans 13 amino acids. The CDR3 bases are TGTGCCTGGGGGGACAGGGGTACATACGAGCAGTACTTC. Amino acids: CAWGDRGTYEQYF. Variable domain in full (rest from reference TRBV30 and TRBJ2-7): SQTIHQWPATLVQPVGSPLSLECTVEGTSNPNLYWYRQAAGRGLQLLFYSVGIGQISSEVPQNLSASRPQDRQFILSSKKLLLSDSGFYLCAWGDRGTYEQYFGPGTRLTVT.

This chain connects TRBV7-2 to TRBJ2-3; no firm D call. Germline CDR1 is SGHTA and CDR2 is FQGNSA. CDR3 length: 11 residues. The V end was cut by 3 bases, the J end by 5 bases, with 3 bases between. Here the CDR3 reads CASSLRDTQYF. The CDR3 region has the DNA TGTGCCAGCAGCTTGCGAGATACGCAGTATTTT.

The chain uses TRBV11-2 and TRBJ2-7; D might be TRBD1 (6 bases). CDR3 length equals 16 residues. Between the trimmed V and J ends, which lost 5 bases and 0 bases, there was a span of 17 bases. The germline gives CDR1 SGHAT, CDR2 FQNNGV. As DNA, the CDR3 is TGTGCCAGCAGCGGAGGTGACAGGCCCTACTCCTACGAGCAGTACTTC. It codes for CASSGGDRPYSYEQYF.

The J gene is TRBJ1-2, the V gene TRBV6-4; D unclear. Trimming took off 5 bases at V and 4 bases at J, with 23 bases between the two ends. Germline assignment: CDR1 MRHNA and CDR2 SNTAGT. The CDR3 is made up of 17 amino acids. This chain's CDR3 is CASSLDFPHGKTYGYTF. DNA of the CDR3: TGTGCCAGCAGTCTGGACTTCCCACACGGAAAGACCTATGGCTACACCTTC.

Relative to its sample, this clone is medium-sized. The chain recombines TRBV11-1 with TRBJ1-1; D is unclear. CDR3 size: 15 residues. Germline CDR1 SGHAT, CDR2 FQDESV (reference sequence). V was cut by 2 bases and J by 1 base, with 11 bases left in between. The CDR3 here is CASSLSGRRNTEAFF. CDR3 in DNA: TGTGCCAGCAGCTTAAGCGGGCGGAGGAACACTGAAGCTTTCTTT.